The 13 T cell receptor beta chains presented below share a single source sample, sequenced in a study of cytotoxic CD8 clonotypes in ibrutinib-treated CLL (dated by TCRdb to about 2021). Library prep was done by the immunoSEQ multiplex PCR assay. What TCRdb holds here is the immuneACCESS table cut down to in-frame rearrangements. Part of the clones is not present; checked against another copy, under half of the missing clones reflect an unresolved V gene, and the others are unexplained. In all, the sample holds some 130,000 clones, and 84% of those were seen once. The ten biggest clones cover around 3% of the sample. What the time point label conveys for this sample: 24 months on ibrutinib. The input for sequencing was PBMCs, taken after 24 months of ibrutinib treatment. These receptors all stem from a human donor with chronic lymphocytic leukemia.

This chain joins TRBV6-6 and TRBJ2-7; weak D call: TRBD1 (6 bases). The germline V gene has CDR1 MNHNY and CDR2 SVGAGI (reference sequence). The CDR3 sequence is 13 residues long. Trimming shortened V by 5 bases and J by 3 bases, and 11 bases separated the two germline ends. The CDR3 loop reads CASSQTGNYEQYF. CDR3 in DNA: TGTGCCAGCAGTCAGACAGGAAACTACGAGCAGTACTTC.

The chain carries TRBV6-5 and TRBJ2-3; TRBD1 matches at 7 bases. The CDR3 covers 12 residues. Germline V gene data show CDR1 as MNHEY and CDR2 as SVGAGI. Trimming at V came to 6 bases and at J to 4 bases, leaving 1 base not matched to a gene. CDR3 in DNA: TGTGCCAGCAGGACAGGGTCAGATACGCAGTATTTT. Protein: CASRTGSDTQYF.

This rearrangement joins TRBV5-4 to TRBJ2-2, with 9 bases lining up with TRBD2. J lost 6 bases, V lost 5 bases, and 11 bases had no gene match. CDR3 size: 16 residues. Germline V gene lookup returns CDR1 SGHNT and CDR2 YYREEE (reference sequence). The CDR3 loop is CASRVSGGGGAGELFF. The CDR3, as DNA: TGTGCCAGCAGAGTTAGCGGGGGCGGTGGCGCCGGGGAGCTGTTTTTT.

The chain joins TRBV5-1 to TRBJ1-1; D is perhaps TRBD1 (6 bases). CDR1 is SGHRS and CDR2 is YFSETQ in the germline V gene. The CDR3 contains 16 residues. Trimming pared 4 bases from V and 0 bases from J, leaving 16 bases between. Here the CDR3 reads CASSAGQPLMNTEAFF. The CDR3 nucleotides read TGCGCCAGCAGCGCAGGACAGCCCCTAATGAACACTGAAGCTTTCTTT.

There are a few counts of this clone. J is TRBJ1-6 and V is TRBV9; 7 bases fit TRBD1. The CDR3 totals 15 residues. V lost 1 base and J lost 9; bases outside the gene matches: 7. Germline-derived CDR1 and CDR2 are SGDLS and YYNGEE. The CDR3 region is CASSVRAQGSSPLHF. The CDR3 region has the DNA TGTGCCAGCAGCGTAAGGGCACAGGGGTCTTCACCCCTCCACTTT.

V usage is TRBV5-1 and J usage is TRBJ1-1; 7 bases align to TRBD1. CDR1 and CDR2 from the germline V gene are SGHRS and YFSETQ. Trimming removed 5 bases from V and 5 bases from J; junction bases left unmatched: 15. The length of the CDR3 is 16 residues. The CDR3: CASRENTGDRNTEAFF. Here the CDR3 DNA reads TGCGCCAGCAGGGAGAATACAGGGGATAGGAATACTGAAGCTTTCTTT.

This clone was counted between two and nine times. The CDR3 reads CASSARQGSTDTQYF. For the CDR3, the DNA is TGTGCCAGCAGCGCCCGACAGGGGAGCACAGATACGCAGTATTTT. The chain is built from TRBV13 and TRBJ2-3; 8 bases are shared with TRBD1. The CDR3 extends over 15 amino acids. Germline V CDR1 and CDR2: PRHDT, FYEKMQ (reference sequence). The V gene end was trimmed by 5 bases and the J gene end by 0 bases; junction bases not matched to a gene: 4.

The V gene is TRBV19, the J gene TRBJ1-1; D gene unclear. CDR1 LNHDA and CDR2 SQIVND come from the germline V gene (reference sequence). V was shortened by 4 bases and J by 0 bases, with 9 bases between the two germline ends. This CDR3 spans 14 amino acids. The CDR3: CASSTTVLNTEAFF. CDR3 nucleotide sequence: TGTGCCAGTAGTACCACGGTGTTGAACACTGAAGCTTTCTTT.

The chain couples TRBV4-3 to TRBJ2-2; D uncertain. Trimming stripped 5 bases from V and 2 bases from J, with 6 bases between. The CDR3 runs to 13 residues. CDR1 LGHNA and CDR2 YSLEER come from the germline V gene. The CDR3 sequence: CASSKGNTGELFF. For the CDR3, the DNA is TGCGCCAGCAGCAAGGGTAACACCGGGGAGCTGTTTTTT.

The genes are TRBV19 and TRBJ1-3; D unclear. The CDR3 sequence is 13 residues long. Trimming left V 6 bases short and J 0 bases short, with 6 bases between. From germline, CDR1 is LNHDA and CDR2 SQIVND (reference sequence). CDR3 sequence: CASRDYSGNTIYF. CDR3 DNA sequence: TGTGCCAGTAGGGACTACTCTGGAAACACCATATATTTT.

The V and J genes are TRBV11-2 and TRBJ2-7; the match to TRBD1 covers 9 bases. The CDR3 is 16 amino acids. CDR1 and CDR2 from the germline V gene are SGHAT and FQNNGV. The junction had 9 bases not matched to a gene; V was cut back by 6 bases and J by 0 bases. The CDR3 here is CASRNPGQGSSYEQYF. Written as DNA, the CDR3 is TGTGCCAGCAGAAATCCGGGACAGGGTAGCTCCTACGAGCAGTACTTC.

The rearrangement joins TRBV7-9 to TRBJ2-3, with D perhaps assigned TRBD1 or TRBD2 (6 bases each). Germline CDR1 and CDR2: SEHNR and FQNEAQ (reference sequence). The CDR3 loop spans 15 amino acids. The germline V and J ends were trimmed by 3 bases and 2 bases, with 12 bases remaining between them. The CDR3 DNA reads TGTGCCAGCAGCTTTGGGGGGCCCTACACAGATACGCAGTATTTT. Amino acids: CASSFGGPYTDTQYF. Filled out from reference TRBV7-9 and TRBJ2-3, the complete variable domain reads DTGVSQNPRHKITKRGQNVTFRCDPISEHNRLYWYRQTLGQGPEFLTYFQNEAQLEKSRLLSDRFSAERPKGSFSTLEIQRTEQGDSAMYLCASSFGGPYTDTQYFGPGTRLTVL.

This clone has just one count. This rearrangement joins TRBV28 to TRBJ2-3; 11 bases match TRBD2. The ends lost 7 bases at V and 4 bases at J; junction bases unmatched: 1. CDR1 MDHEN and CDR2 SYDVKM come from the germline V gene. CDR3 length: 13 residues. The DNA of the CDR3 is TGTGCCAGCAAGGGACTAGCGGCAGATACGCAGTATTTT. Encoded protein: CASKGLAADTQYF.